This T cell receptor beta chain was sequenced during a study of PD-L1 blockade in urothelial cancer. Study-level information: Samples of blood were analyzed 3 weeks (second dose) and 6 weeks after treatment start. Overall study results and limits: When pretreatment blood TCR clonality was below the median, it predicted better survival.

The time point denotes: pretreatment peripheral blood. Patients yielded 1 to 8 samples each, pretreatment and on-treatment. The templates were synthetic TCR analogs, and they were spiked into each PCR. Some clones are missing from TCRdb's copy, which holds only in-frame ones; the method was immunoSEQ multiplex PCR. The repertoire consists of around 82,000 clones, with 80% to 85% occurring once and the leading ten covering roughly 2%. As concerns this clone: Its cognate antigen is unknown.

This clonotype was sampled from a man aged 60 to 69 with urothelial cancer. Sequences were derived from PBMCs, sampled around atezolizumab (anti-PD-L1) treatment.

The CDR3 protein is CSVQARRPGPGELFF. The CDR3 DNA is TGCAGCGTTCAGGCGCGACGTCCAGGCCCCGGGGAGCTGTTTTTT. The V gene is TRBV29-1, the J gene TRBJ2-2; unclear D gene. Germline V CDR1 and CDR2: SQVTM, ANQGSEA. This CDR3 has 15 amino acids. V was shortened by 5 bases and J by 6 bases, with 19 bases between the two germline ends.